This is a list of T cell receptor beta chains from one sample in a study of graft-versus-host responses after intestinal transplantation. Antigens of these TCRs are unknown. Clones were sequenced by immunoSEQ multiplex PCR, and TCRdb holds only the in-frame ones, with some missing. This table has about 86,000 clones, roughly nine tenths appearing once. The starting material was unstimulated CD4+ T cells sorted from spleen or lymph node cells, obtained before transplant. The source is a human donor who was the organ donor for an intestinal transplant. Both conserved end residues are part of each CDR3.

v_gene	j_gene	CDR3aa
TRBV6-1	TRBJ2-3	CASSEGGGGSNTQYF
TRBV9	TRBJ1-5	CASSVGSQSGDQPQHF
TRBV29-1	TRBJ2-3	CSVGGLAGGRGGTDTQYF
TRBV7-3	TRBJ1-1	CASSVRGLTEAFF
TRBV5-1	TRBJ1-1	CASGREGATEAFF
TRBV5-5	TRBJ2-2	CASSLDRGRNTGELFF
TRBV9	TRBJ2-5	CASSVLPEGQETQYF
TRBV6-1	TRBJ1-5	CASSGYRGQWNQPQHF
TRBV9	TRBJ2-1	CASSVGLAHMYNEQFF
TRBV7-6	TRBJ2-3	CASSLARGGANTQYF
TRBV19	TRBJ1-1	CASSIGGVHEAFF
TRBV19	TRBJ1-1	CASRGNTEAFF
TRBV4-3	TRBJ2-1	CASSQEVVDRRLADSYNEQFF
TRBV6-1	TRBJ2-5	CASRSGVRETQYF
TRBV11-2	TRBJ2-3	CASSLGPWGGTNLHF
TRBV5-1	TRBJ1-2	CASRTGGGYGYTF
TRBV19	TRBJ2-7	CASSPGQGLGSYEQYF
TRBV10-1	TRBJ2-3	CASGERDTSTDTQYF
TRBV5-4	TRBJ1-1	CASSLVPRDNTEAFF
TRBV6-4	TRBJ1-1	CASSVTGAGNTEAFF
TRBV14	TRBJ1-3	CASSPTGNTIYF
TRBV6-6	TRBJ1-1	CASSFPTGLMFF
TRBV9	TRBJ2-2	CASSVGQANTGELFF
TRBV5-4	TRBJ2-5	CASSPGQGIQETQYF
TRBV18	TRBJ2-7	CASSPPGLAGNEQYF
TRBV18	TRBJ2-7	CASSPPISYEQYF
TRBV2	TRBJ2-2	CASSEARGAGELFF
TRBV28	TRBJ1-1	CASRSDRGLVNTEAFF
TRBV18	TRBJ1-1	CASSSGNTEAFF
TRBV30	TRBJ1-4	CAWRYGGEKLFF
TRBV2	TRBJ2-5	CASRKEVVRLQMGETQYF
TRBV7-3	TRBJ2-2	CASSPGRATGGELFF
TRBV7-2	TRBJ2-7	CASSPQREDSEQYF
TRBV7-8	TRBJ1-6	CASSLVAGDYSPLHF
TRBV10-3	TRBJ2-3	CAILADPRGLTQYF
TRBV2	TRBJ2-2	CASSERGNRSSSGELFF
TRBV6-6	TRBJ2-7	CASSSSGIHGYEQYF
TRBV2	TRBJ2-3	CASSDDRFTDTQYF
TRBV30	TRBJ1-2	CAWSVPGWGYTF
TRBV5-8	TRBJ2-3	CASSLGAASSSLSTDTQYF
TRBV19	TRBJ1-1	CASSMSETKAFF